One and the same sample provided the 23 T cell receptor beta chains below, sequenced in a study of blood T cell repertoires in COVID-19. Assay: immunoSEQ multiplex PCR; the TCRdb copy retains only in-frame clones and omits some. The data contain roughly 100,000 clones, more than 85% of them singletons. Sequences were obtained from peripheral blood. The receptors originated from a man between 45 and 60 years old with active or convalescent COVID-19.

This chain uses TRBV7-2 with TRBJ2-3, with 13 bases matching TRBD2. Germline V gives CDR1 SGHTA, CDR2 FQGNSA. J lost 2 bases, V lost 2 bases, and 4 bases had no gene match. The CDR3 sequence is 17 residues long. DNA for the CDR3: TGTGCCAGCAGCTTAAGACTAGCGGGGGGATTCACAGATACGCAGTATTTT. Amino acid sequence: CASSLRLAGGFTDTQYF.

Concerning this clone itself: This sample also contains other DNA sequences that code for the same CDR3. The genes are TRBV4-1 and TRBJ1-1; no reliable D call. The V end lost 0 bases, the J end lost 1 base, and 6 bases lay between the germline ends. CDR3 length: 14 residues. Germline CDR1 is MGHRA and CDR2 is YSYEKL. CDR3 DNA: TGCGCCAGCAGCCAAGAACCGGGGAACACTGAAGCTTTCTTT. Translating it yields CASSQEPGNTEAFF.

V gene TRBV10-2 combines with J gene TRBJ2-5; unclear D gene. This CDR3 has 13 amino acids. The germline V gene encodes CDR1 WSHSY and CDR2 SAAADI. V gave up 6 bases and J gave up 5 bases, with 13 bases separating them. This chain's CDR3 is CASRFSTWETQYF. The CDR3 nucleotides read TGCGCCAGCAGATTTTCTACGTGGGAGACCCAGTACTTC.

V is TRBV18 and J is TRBJ2-1, with 9 nucleotides matching TRBD1. Trimming removed 6 bases from V and 4 bases from J; junction bases left unmatched: 7. CDR3 size: 15 residues. CDR1 and CDR2 from the germline V gene are KGHSH and LQKENI. The CDR3 DNA reads as TGTGCCAGCTCGGCGGGACAGGGCTCGTACAATGAGCAGTTCTTC. This gives the protein CASSAGQGSYNEQFF. Looking up the rest from reference TRBV18 and TRBJ2-1 gives the full variable domain: NAGVMQNPRHLVRRRGQEARLRCSPMKGHSHVYWYRQLPEEGLKFMVYLQKENIIDESGMPKERFSAEFPKEGPSILRIQQVVRGDSAAYFCASSAGQGSYNEQFFGPGTRLTVL.

The chain combines TRBV28 with TRBJ1-5, with 8 positions matching TRBD1. The V gene's germline CDR1 is MDHEN and CDR2 SYDVKM. This CDR3 contains 15 residues. The ends lost 11 bases at V and 3 bases at J; junction bases unmatched: 12. Written as DNA, the CDR3 is TGTGCCGCAGGGACAGGAGGAGGGAACAATCAGCCCCAGCATTTT. Its protein product is CAAGTGGGNNQPQHF.

This sequence joins TRBV7-6 and TRBJ2-2, with 8 positions matching TRBD1. Trimming removed 3 bases from V and 3 bases from J; junction bases left unmatched: 3. There are 15 residues in the CDR3. CDR1 is SGHVS, CDR2 FNYEAQ, per germline. CDR3 nucleotide sequence: TGTGCCAGCAGCTTGGGACAGGCAGACACCGGGGAGCTGTTTTTT. As protein: CASSLGQADTGELFF.

CDR3 nucleotides: TGTGCCAGCAGTGGCCCCGGGACTAAAGAGACCCAGTACTTC. Residues: CASSGPGTKETQYF. The chain joins TRBV2 to TRBJ2-5, with 7 positions matching TRBD2. V was clipped by 4 bases and J by 3 bases; unmatched bases: 5. The CDR3 consists of 14 residues. Germline CDR1 reads SNHLY; CDR2 reads FYNNEI.

This chain joins TRBV6-1 and TRBJ2-2; 7 bases are a match to TRBD1. The germline V gene has CDR1 MNHNS and CDR2 SASEGT. The CDR3 has 16 amino acids. V shed 2 bases, J shed 1 base, and the junction held 4 bases outside the gene matches. This chain's CDR3 is CASSERQGGNTGELFF. CDR3 coding DNA: TGTGCCAGCAGTGAACGACAGGGCGGGAACACCGGGGAGCTGTTTTTT.

The chain couples TRBV11-2 to TRBJ2-1, with TRBD1 matching 7 bases. Germline V gene data show CDR1 as SGHAT and CDR2 as FQNNGV. J lost 8 bases, V lost 5 bases, and 3 bases had no gene match. There are 12 residues in the CDR3. The CDR3 nucleotides are TGTGCCAGCAGCCGACAGGGCTATGAGCAGTTCTTC. Its translation is CASSRQGYEQFF.

Written as DNA, the CDR3 is TGTGCCAGCAGCGGTTTCAGGGAGACCCAGTACTTC. This translates into CASSGFRETQYF. The gene calls are TRBV6-2 or TRBV6-3 and TRBJ2-5; no firm D call. Germline V gene sequence: CDR1 MNHEY, CDR2 SVGEGT. The V gene lost 6 bases and the J gene lost 5 bases, with 10 bases spanning the gap. This CDR3 spans 12 amino acids.

The V call is TRBV6-5, the J call TRBJ2-1; perhaps TRBD1 as D (5 bases). Looked up from germline, CDR1 is MNHEY and CDR2 is SVGAGI. The V gene lost 5 bases and the J gene lost 6 bases, with 14 bases spanning the gap. The CDR3 has 14 residues. CDR3 sequence (DNA): TGTGCCAGCAGTACCGTAGGGGTCCTCAATGAGCAGTTCTTC. Its translation: CASSTVGVLNEQFF.

The chain couples TRBV12-3 or TRBV12-4 to TRBJ1-5; D gene uncertain. V was pared by 5 bases and J by 7 bases, with 12 bases between. CDR3 size: 13 residues. The CDR3, as DNA: TGTGCCAGCAGTGCGAATAGTGAGCAGCCCCAGCATTTT. The encoded protein is CASSANSEQPQHF.

In this sample, this clone turned up a few times. The gene calls are TRBV3-1 (or the pseudogene TRBV3-2) and TRBJ1-5; D is uncertain. The CDR3 consists of 14 residues. V was trimmed by 0 bases and J by 0 bases, leaving 3 bases between them. Germline V gene sequence: CDR1 LGHDT, CDR2 YNNKEL (reference sequence). The CDR3 loop reads CASSQDYSNQPQHF. The CDR3 nucleotides read TGTGCCAGCAGCCAAGATTATAGCAATCAGCCCCAGCATTTT.

The chain links TRBV9 to TRBJ2-5; 10 nucleotides agree with TRBD2. Germline V lookup: CDR1 SGDLS, CDR2 YYNGEE. The length of the CDR3 is 18 residues. Unmatched junction bases numbered 13, after V lost 0 bases and J lost 5 bases. The CDR3 is CASSVGARASGGLETQYF. CDR3 nucleotide sequence: TGTGCCAGCAGCGTAGGGGCCCGGGCTAGCGGGGGCCTGGAGACCCAGTACTTC.

This clone has a handful of counts. V and J are TRBV30 and TRBJ2-2; D not resolved. This CDR3 comprises 13 residues. Trimming pared 1 base from V and 1 base from J, leaving 4 bases between. Germline values: CDR1 GTSNPN, CDR2 SVGIG (reference sequence). The CDR3 coding sequence is TGTGCCTGGAGTGGACAGAACACCGGGGAGCTGTTTTTT. This encodes CAWSGQNTGELFF.

V gene TRBV18 combines with J gene TRBJ1-5; weak D call: TRBD1 (6 bases). CDR1 KGHSH and CDR2 LQKENI come from the germline V gene. The V end was cut by 2 bases, the J end by 7 bases, with 9 bases between. The length of the CDR3 is 13 residues. The chain's CDR3 is CASSPGGMQPQHF. The CDR3 bases are TGTGCCAGCTCACCAGGGGGCATGCAGCCCCAGCATTTT. Supplemented by reference TRBV18 and TRBJ1-5, the full variable domain reads NAGVMQNPRHLVRRRGQEARLRCSPMKGHSHVYWYRQLPEEGLKFMVYLQKENIIDESGMPKERFSAEFPKEGPSILRIQQVVRGDSAAYFCASSPGGMQPQHFGDGTRLSIL.

The rearrangement uses TRBV28 and TRBJ1-5, with TRBD1 identical over 9 bases. Per germline, CDR1 MDHEN and CDR2 SYDVKM. The junction had 5 bases not matched to a gene; V was cut back by 3 bases and J by 2 bases. The CDR3 is 16 residues long. This CDR3 reads CASSLYRGQGNQPQHF. CDR3 DNA: TGTGCCAGCAGTTTGTACAGGGGGCAGGGCAATCAGCCCCAGCATTTT.

V usage is TRBV20-1 and J usage is TRBJ1-2; unclear D gene. CDR3 length equals 11 residues. Trimming removed 7 bases from V and 1 base from J, with 7 bases in between. The germline gives CDR1 DFQATT, CDR2 SNEGSKA (reference sequence). The CDR3 DNA is TGCAGTGTGAGGCTTAACTATGGCTACACCTTC. Protein sequence: CSVRLNYGYTF.

The V call is TRBV24-1, the J call TRBJ1-2; 8 bases line up with TRBD1. With V trimmed by 4 bases and J by 5 bases, 8 bases remained unmatched. The CDR3 length is 15 residues. The germline gives CDR1 KGHDR, CDR2 SFDVKD. CDR3 sequence: CATSDPGQADYGYTF. The DNA of the CDR3 is TGTGCCACCAGTGACCCGGGACAGGCCGATTATGGCTACACCTTC.

The rearrangement joins TRBV10-1 to TRBJ2-2, with TRBD1 matching 8 bases. Germline-derived CDR1 and CDR2 are WNHNN and SYGVQD (reference sequence). This CDR3 is built from 14 residues. Trimming cost V 7 bases and J 5 bases; bases outside gene matches: 6. This CDR3 is CASIKDRATGELFF. The DNA of the CDR3 is TGCGCCAGCATCAAGGACAGGGCAACCGGGGAGCTGTTTTTT.

The CDR3 here is CASSHRGKETQYF. The CDR3 DNA reads as TGTGCCAGCAGTCATCGGGGGAAAGAGACCCAGTACTTC. The rearrangement uses TRBV27 and TRBJ2-5, with D maybe TRBD2 (6 bases). CDR1 and CDR2 (germline): MNHEY, SMNVEV (reference sequence). This CDR3 contains 13 residues. The V gene lost 5 bases and the J gene lost 3 bases, with 10 bases spanning the gap.

The chain uses TRBV28 and TRBJ1-6, with 11 nucleotides matching TRBD1. Germline-derived CDR1 and CDR2 are MDHEN and SYDVKM. The CDR3 sequence is 13 residues long. Losses at the gene ends were 10 bases for V and 9 bases for J; bases not matched to a gene: 5. As DNA, the CDR3 is TGTGCCACCTACGGGACAGGGGGTTCACCCCTCCACTTT. Protein product: CATYGTGGSPLHF. Using reference TRBV28 and TRBJ1-6 for the parts outside the CDR3, the full variable domain is DVKVTQSSRYLVKRTGEKVFLECVQDMDHENMFWYRQDPGLGLRLIYFSYDVKMKEKGDIPEGYSVSREKKERFSLILESASTNQTSMYLCATYGTGGSPLHFGNGTRLTVT.

Only a few counts were recorded for this clone. The chain uses TRBV6-5 and TRBJ1-1; TRBD1 might be the D (5 bases). The CDR3 covers 14 residues. Germline V gene lookup returns CDR1 MNHEY and CDR2 SVGAGI. The V gene lost 2 bases and the J gene lost 1 base, with 8 bases spanning the gap. This CDR3 reads CASSYRGRNTEAFF. The CDR3 DNA reads TGTGCCAGCAGTTACAGGGGAAGGAACACTGAAGCTTTCTTT.